This T cell receptor beta chain was sequenced in a study of neoadjuvant anti-PD-1 for oral cavity cancer. Study-wide findings and caveats: Higher pretreatment blood Treg/Th17 ratios correlated with higher pretreatment blood and lower post-treatment tumor TCRbeta clonality.

Clones were read by immunoSEQ multiplex PCR, and TCRdb kept only the in-frame ones, dropping some. The data contain over 80,000 clones, about 84% of them singletons. Notes on this clone: Its antigen is unknown.

Analysis of PBMCs was direct, with no culture step. The clonotype comes from a person between 40 and 80 years old with oral cavity squamous cell carcinoma. Sequencing was performed on PBMCs, taken before nivolumab (anti-PD-1) treatment.

The CDR3 region is CASSSLREANYGYTF. In nucleotides, the CDR3 is TGTGCCAGCAGTTCTCTCAGGGAAGCTAACTATGGCTACACCTTC. The chain recombines TRBV6-5 with TRBJ1-2; D possibly corresponds to TRBD1 (5 bases). Per germline, CDR1 MNHEY and CDR2 SVGAGI. The length of the CDR3 is 15 residues. V lost 4 bases and J lost 0, with 12 bases in between.